This paragraph covers one TCR beta chain sequence. Here immunoSEQ multiplex PCR was the method, and the copy in TCRdb shows in-frame clones only, minus some. Altogether about 200,000 clones are present, 86% being singletons, with the ten largest covering 3% to 4%. The data derive from a study of blood T cell repertoires in COVID-19. Study in general: The origin of the acute and convalescent COVID-19 samples was the United States, Italy and Spain.

V trimming: 3 bases; J trimming: 5 bases; junction bases outside the gene matches: 5. Germline CDR1 reads MDHEN; CDR2 reads SYDVKM. CDR3 length: 14 amino acids. This clonotype was sampled from a woman aged 40 to 49 with acute COVID-19. This chain joins TRBV28 and TRBJ2-7, with 9 bases lining up with TRBD1. The specimen was PBMCs or T cells enriched from blood (not recorded which). The CDR3 protein is CASSLTGGRNEQYF. The CDR3 DNA sequence: TGTGCCAGCAGTTTGACAGGGGGTCGGAACGAGCAGTACTTC.